The 32 T cell receptor beta chains below were found in one sample sequenced in a study of PD-1 blockade in mismatch repair-deficient tumors. Only in-frame clones appear in the TCRdb table, and some are missing; sequencing was by immunoSEQ multiplex PCR. The sample has 35,000 to 40,000 clones; 75% to 85% are singletons. The material sequenced was peripheral blood, taken 4 weeks after starting pembrolizumab. The receptor source for this set is an adult with mismatch repair-deficient cancer.

This clone is a singleton in its sample. The chain couples TRBV20-1 to TRBJ1-2, with unresolved D. The germline V and J ends were trimmed by 3 bases and 6 bases, with 8 bases remaining between them. Germline CDR1 DFQATT, CDR2 SNEGSKA (reference sequence). CDR3 length equals 11 residues. Written as DNA, the CDR3 is TGCAGTGCTAGTATCGGGGATGGCTACACCTTC. Residues: CSASIGDGYTF.

The chain is built from TRBV6-1 and TRBJ2-3, with 8 bases fitting TRBD2. CDR3 length equals 15 residues. Germline V gives CDR1 MNHNS, CDR2 SASEGT. V gave up 2 bases and J gave up 0 bases; unmatched junction bases: 1. The CDR3 DNA reads as TGTGCCAGCAGTGAACTAGCGGGTAGCACAGATACGCAGTATTTT. This gives the protein CASSELAGSTDTQYF.

In this sample, this clone turned up a few times. V and J are TRBV9 and TRBJ1-4; no reliable D call. V was trimmed by 3 bases and J by 1 base, leaving 7 bases between them. The CDR3 runs 14 residues. The germline V gene encodes CDR1 SGDLS and CDR2 YYNGEE. In DNA, the CDR3 is TGTGCCAGCAGCGGTGATTTAACTAATGAAAAACTGTTTTTT. It specifies CASSGDLTNEKLFF.

The table lists this clone with a few counts. This chain uses TRBV21-1 with TRBJ2-7. TRBV21-1 is given as a pseudogene. This CDR3 is built from 11 residues. For the CDR3, the DNA is TGTGCCAGCACCAGAGACTACGAGCAGTACTTC. Translation gives CASTRDYEQYF.

The chain recombines TRBV19 with TRBJ2-7, with 11 bases aligning to TRBD2. Germline CDR1 LNHDA, CDR2 SQIVND (reference sequence). The CDR3 covers 18 residues. J was trimmed by 0 bases and V by 2 bases; bases with no gene match: 9. CDR3 loop: CASSISHLGLAGSYEQYF. DNA of the CDR3: TGTGCCAGTAGTATAAGTCATCTCGGACTAGCGGGCTCCTACGAGCAGTACTTC.

In this sample, this clone turned up once. The gene calls are TRBV19 and TRBJ1-5, with 7 bases fitting TRBD1. The germline V gene encodes CDR1 LNHDA and CDR2 SQIVND (reference sequence). With V trimmed by 4 bases and J by 1 base, 7 bases remained unmatched. This CDR3 region has 16 residues. DNA for the CDR3: TGTGCCAGTAGTACAAATACAGGGGAAAGCAATCAGCCCCAGCATTTT. This translates into CASSTNTGESNQPQHF.

This chain connects TRBV15 to TRBJ2-1, with 12 bases identical to TRBD2. Trimming at V came to 1 base and at J to 9 bases, leaving 7 bases not matched to a gene. CDR1 is LNHNV and CDR2 is YYDKDF in the germline V gene (reference sequence). The CDR3 covers 16 residues. The CDR3 protein is CATSRGTSGILAEQFF. The CDR3 DNA follows: TGTGCCACCAGCAGAGGGACTAGCGGGATTCTTGCTGAGCAGTTCTTC.

The chain carries TRBV9 and TRBJ2-3; 10 positions agree with TRBD2. There are 17 residues in the CDR3. J gave up 4 bases and V 3 bases, and 11 bases lay outside the gene matches. Germline V lookup: CDR1 SGDLS, CDR2 YYNGEE. The CDR3 protein is CASSARTLAGVADTQYF. The CDR3 nucleotides are TGTGCCAGCAGCGCGCGAACCCTAGCGGGAGTGGCAGATACGCAGTATTTT.

This clone ranks as medium-sized. The CDR3 DNA sequence: TGTGCCAGCAGTTTTGATGGGAACACTGAAGCTTTCTTT. Translation gives CASSFDGNTEAFF. The chain couples TRBV5-4 to TRBJ1-1; D remains unclear. Trimming took off 5 bases at V and 1 base at J, with 9 bases between the two ends. This CDR3 comprises 13 residues. Germline V gene sequence: CDR1 SGHNT, CDR2 YYREEE (reference sequence).

This chain links TRBV5-6 with TRBJ2-5; 10 bases are a match to TRBD1. This CDR3 has 15 amino acids. V trimming: 4 bases; J trimming: 6 bases; junction bases outside the gene matches: 9. Germline V gene data show CDR1 as SGHDT and CDR2 as YYEEEE. CDR3 in amino acids: CASSPRTGGVQTQYF. CDR3 sequence (DNA): TGTGCCAGCAGCCCGAGGACAGGGGGAGTGCAGACCCAGTACTTC.

The chain combines TRBV19 with TRBJ2-7; 10 bases match TRBD2. CDR3 length: 15 amino acids. The V gene end was trimmed by 3 bases and the J gene end by 6 bases; junction bases not matched to a gene: 8. The germline gives CDR1 LNHDA, CDR2 SQIVND (reference sequence). The CDR3 bases are TGTGCCAGTAGTATCCCCGGGACTAGCGAACCCGAGCAGTACTTC. This translates into CASSIPGTSEPEQYF.

V and J are TRBV21-1 and TRBJ2-1; no check of the table's D call, TRBD2, against the DNA was made. TRBV21-1 is described as a pseudogene. The CDR3 sequence is 16 residues long. CDR3 residues: CASSSRRAGRLDEQFF. CDR3 bases: TGTGCCAGCAGCTCCCGCCGAGCGGGACGGCTGGATGAGCAGTTCTTC.

Note on this clone: Distinct nucleotide sequences in the sample also encode this CDR3. The chain has TRBV7-9 and TRBJ2-4; 9 bases line up with TRBD2. In germline, CDR1 is SEHNR, CDR2 FQNEAQ (reference sequence). J lost 4 bases, V lost 5 bases, and 6 bases had no gene match. The CDR3 length is 15 residues. This CDR3 reads CASSETSGRKNIQYF. For the CDR3, the DNA is TGTGCCAGCAGCGAGACTAGCGGAAGAAAAAACATTCAGTACTTC.

V usage is TRBV6-5 and J usage is TRBJ2-5; 12 bases are shared with TRBD1. Germline CDR1 and CDR2: MNHEY and SVGAGI. This CDR3 comprises 14 residues. V was clipped by 5 bases and J by 4 bases; unmatched bases: 2. DNA for the CDR3: TGTGCCAGCAGTGGGACAGGGGGCGCAGAGACCCAGTACTTC. This sequence encodes CASSGTGGAETQYF.

The chain recombines TRBV5-1 with TRBJ2-1; weak D call: TRBD1 (6 bases). The CDR3 consists of 13 residues. Germline CDR1 reads SGHRS; CDR2 reads YFSETQ. V dropped 0 bases and J dropped 7 bases, with 8 bases sitting between them. The CDR3 loop is CASSLGQVNEQFF. The CDR3 DNA sequence: TGCGCCAGCAGCTTGGGACAGGTTAATGAGCAGTTCTTC.

This clone was found once. V is TRBV5-8 and J is TRBJ2-2; D possibly corresponds to TRBD2 (6 bases). V was shortened by 5 bases and J by 1 base, with 9 bases between the two germline ends. Germline loops: CDR1 SGHTS, CDR2 YDEGEE. This CDR3 comprises 14 residues. CDR3 sequence (DNA): TGTGCCAGCAGATGGGACTGGAACACCGGGGAGCTGTTTTTT. Amino acids: CASRWDWNTGELFF.

The gene calls are TRBV7-9 and TRBJ2-7; D is perhaps TRBD1 (7 bases). The CDR3 has 15 residues. CDR1 is SEHNR, CDR2 FQNEAQ, per germline (reference sequence). Trimming shortened V by 8 bases and J by 6 bases, and 23 bases separated the two germline ends. The CDR3 DNA is TGTGCCAGCTCCAGTCCTGCAGGGGGGCTCCTCGAGCAGTACTTC. Amino acid sequence: CASSSPAGGLLEQYF. Based on the CDR3 plus reference TRBV7-9 and TRBJ2-7, the full variable domain is DTGVSQNPRHKITKRGQNVTFRCDPISEHNRLYWYRQTLGQGPEFLTYFQNEAQLEKSRLLSDRFSAERPKGSFSTLEIQRTEQGDSAMYLCASSSPAGGLLEQYFGPGTRLTVT.

This clone was seen a handful of times. Here the CDR3 reads CASSYPGEILSTEAFF. CDR3 DNA sequence: TGTGCCAGCAGTTATCCGGGGGAGATATTGAGCACTGAAGCTTTCTTT. V is TRBV28 and J is TRBJ1-1, with a tentative D call TRBD1 (5 bases). Trimming stripped 4 bases from V and 4 bases from J, with 19 bases between. The CDR3 sequence is 16 residues long. Germline V gives CDR1 MDHEN, CDR2 SYDVKM.

This chain joins TRBV27 and TRBJ1-1, with D possibly matching TRBD1 (6 bases). V lost 5 bases to trimming and J lost 3 bases, with 13 bases between them. The CDR3 loop spans 14 amino acids. CDR1 and CDR2 (germline): MNHEY, SMNVEV (reference sequence). This CDR3 is CASSILWGHTEAFF. DNA for the CDR3: TGTGCCAGCAGTATCCTCTGGGGGCACACTGAAGCTTTCTTT.

This sequence joins TRBV29-1 and TRBJ2-2; 8 nucleotides match TRBD2. Germline CDR1 reads SQVTM; CDR2 reads ANQGSEA. V was pared by 4 bases and J by 5 bases, with 6 bases of the junction left unmatched. CDR3 length: 14 amino acids. The CDR3 region has the DNA TGCAGCGTTGTGCCGGGACTAGGAACCGGGGAGCTGTTTTTT. Amino acid sequence: CSVVPGLGTGELFF.

The V call is TRBV4-2, the J call TRBJ1-2; 9 bases fit TRBD1. Germline assignment: CDR1 LGHNA and CDR2 YNFKEQ. V lost 3 bases to trimming and J lost 4 bases; unmatched junction nucleotides: 6. This CDR3 has 15 amino acids. This CDR3 is CASSQNRDRAYGYTF. The CDR3 DNA follows: TGTGCCAGCAGCCAGAACCGGGACAGGGCCTATGGCTACACCTTC.

The chain links TRBV30 to TRBJ2-5; unclear D gene. Germline values: CDR1 GTSNPN, CDR2 SVGIG (reference sequence). The CDR3 is made up of 12 amino acids. V lost 1 base and J lost 5, with 8 bases in between. The CDR3 loop is CAWSEAMETQYF. CDR3 in DNA: TGTGCCTGGAGTGAAGCGATGGAGACCCAGTACTTC.

V usage is TRBV28 and J usage is TRBJ2-7; D possibly matches TRBD1 or TRBD2 (5 bases each). The germline gives CDR1 MDHEN, CDR2 SYDVKM. The V end was cut by 2 bases, the J end by 5 bases, with 10 bases between. This CDR3 comprises 13 residues. CDR3 coding DNA: TGTGCCAGCAGTTTAGGGGGTTTCAACGAGCAGTACTTC. This translates into CASSLGGFNEQYF.

J is TRBJ2-1 and V is TRBV10-2; D is possibly TRBD2 (7 bases). The germline gives CDR1 WSHSY, CDR2 SAAADI. The CDR3 runs to 16 residues. Trimming stripped 4 bases from V and 1 base from J, with 14 bases between. CDR3 sequence reads: CASSVPAGQSYNEQFF. DNA of the CDR3: TGCGCCAGCAGTGTTCCAGCGGGACAATCCTACAATGAGCAGTTCTTC.

The chain links TRBV7-2 to TRBJ2-1; the D gene is possibly TRBD2 (6 bases). V was pared by 1 base and J by 0 bases, with 10 bases between. The CDR3 length is 16 residues. Germline CDR1 is SGHTA and CDR2 is FQGNSA. The CDR3 loop is CASSLGLASSYNEQFF. DNA of the CDR3: TGTGCCAGCAGCTTAGGCCTAGCGAGCTCCTACAATGAGCAGTTCTTC.

The rearrangement links TRBV13 to TRBJ2-1; 12 bases align to TRBD2. The CDR3 runs to 15 residues. V trimming: 4 bases; J trimming: 4 bases; junction bases outside the gene matches: 2. From germline, CDR1 is PRHDT and CDR2 FYEKMQ (reference sequence). CDR3 in amino acids: CASSWGTSGYNEQFF. For the CDR3, the DNA is TGTGCCAGCAGCTGGGGGACTAGCGGGTACAATGAGCAGTTCTTC. The variable domain in full, completed from reference TRBV13 and TRBJ2-1, reads AAGVIQSPRHLIKEKRETATLKCYPIPRHDTVYWYQQGPGQDPQFLISFYEKMQSDKGSIPDRFSAQQFSDYHSELNMSSLELGDSALYFCASSWGTSGYNEQFFGPGTRLTVL.

This chain uses TRBV4-1 with TRBJ2-3; 14 bases match TRBD2. J lost 6 bases, V lost 2 bases, and 13 bases had no gene match. The length of the CDR3 is 19 residues. CDR1 and CDR2 (germline): MGHRA, YSYEKL. The DNA of the CDR3 is TGCGCCAGCAGCCAACCCCCGCCGGCGACTAGCGGGAGGGATGATACGCAGTATTTT. Amino acid sequence: CASSQPPPATSGRDDTQYF.

This chain links TRBV25-1 with TRBJ2-7; tentatively, D is TRBD1 (5 bases). The germline V gene has CDR1 MGHDK and CDR2 SYGVNS. V shed 1 base and J shed 3 bases, with 19 bases lying between them. The CDR3 has 17 residues. CDR3 region: CASSESPGQGSRYEQYF. The DNA of the CDR3 is TGTGCCAGCAGTGAATCCCCCGGACAAGGCTCCCGCTACGAGCAGTACTTC.

The V and J genes are TRBV11-2 and TRBJ2-2; 7 bases map to TRBD1. Germline loops: CDR1 SGHAT, CDR2 FQNNGV. The V and J ends lost 5 bases and 1 base, in that order; junction bases with no gene match: 7. CDR3 size: 16 residues. The CDR3 spells CASSPKAGGNTGELFF. CDR3 DNA: TGTGCCAGCAGCCCCAAGGCAGGGGGGAACACCGGGGAGCTGTTTTTT.

This clone was seen a single time. The CDR3: CASSPADRGVYEQYF. CDR3 sequence (DNA): TGCGCCAGCAGCCCTGCGGACAGGGGAGTCTACGAGCAGTACTTC. The chain combines TRBV5-1 with TRBJ2-7; TRBD1 agrees at 9 bases. Germline CDR1 and CDR2: SGHRS and YFSETQ. The CDR3 is made up of 15 amino acids. V shed 4 bases and J 3 bases; nucleotides not matched to a gene: 8.

V gene TRBV6-1 combines with J gene TRBJ2-6; D may be TRBD1 (6 bases). The CDR3 loop spans 16 amino acids. Germline V CDR1 and CDR2: MNHNS, SASEGT. V dropped 4 bases and J dropped 0 bases, with 10 bases sitting between them. The CDR3 region is CASSGIGGSGANVLTF. For the CDR3, the DNA is TGTGCCAGCAGTGGGATAGGGGGCTCTGGGGCCAACGTCCTGACTTTC.

The chain combines TRBV29-1 with TRBJ1-2; 9 positions agree with TRBD1. Germline V gives CDR1 SQVTM, CDR2 ANQGSEA. V shed 6 bases, J shed 4 bases, and the junction held 9 bases outside the gene matches. This CDR3 is 14 amino acids long. CDR3 sequence reads: CSVSRAGQGYGYTF. The DNA for the CDR3 is TGCAGCGTCTCTAGGGCGGGACAGGGCTATGGCTACACCTTC. Together with reference TRBV29-1 and TRBJ1-2, the CDR3 gives the full variable domain: SAVISQKPSRDICQRGTSLTIQCQVDSQVTMMFWYRQQPGQSLTLIATANQGSEATYESGFVIDKFPISRPNLTFSTLTVSNMSPEDSSIYLCSVSRAGQGYGYTFGSGTRLTVV.